One sample yielded the 30 T cell receptor beta chains listed below, sequenced in a study of response to subunit inactivated influenza vaccine. TCRdb re-called the RT-PCR reads through MiXCR, storing one row per CDR3 protein. The sample records under 950,000 distinct CDR3 sequences, around 20% being singletons. This sample comprised PBMCs from blood, obtained 4 to 6 days after vaccination. Receptors were obtained from a man aged 50-59 years who received an inactivated influenza vaccine.

The chain links TRBV5-1 to TRBJ1-2; 7 bases line up with TRBD1. V was pared by 0 bases and J by 5 bases, with 7 bases of the junction left unmatched. From germline, CDR1 is SGHRS and CDR2 YFSETQ. The CDR3 is 15 residues long. The chain's CDR3 is CASSLGDSREYGYTF. The DNA for the CDR3 is TGCGCCAGCAGCTTGGGGGACAGCCGAGAGTATGGCTACACCTTC.

This chain uses TRBV4-3 with TRBJ1-1, with D hard to call. V was trimmed by 0 bases and J by 4 bases, leaving 6 bases between them. There are 13 residues in the CDR3. Germline CDR1 is LGHNA and CDR2 is YSLEER. As DNA, the CDR3 is TGCGCCAGCAGCCAAGATCACAGCACTGAAGCTTTCTTT. It yields the protein CASSQDHSTEAFF.

The rearrangement links TRBV12-5 to TRBJ1-1; D is unresolved. CDR1 is LGHNT, CDR2 FRNRAP, per germline. With 0 bases removed from V and 3 bases from J, the gap between germline ends came to 8 bases. The CDR3 runs to 14 residues. The DNA of the CDR3 is TGTGCTAGTGGTTTGGTCGAGCGTTACACTGAAGCTTTCTTT. This translates into CASGLVERYTEAFF.

There are a few counts of this clonotype. J is TRBJ2-1 and V is TRBV20-1, with TRBD1 matching over 7 bases. Losses at the gene ends were 4 bases for V and 7 bases for J; bases not matched to a gene: 1. The CDR3 loop spans 11 amino acids. CDR1 and CDR2 from the germline V gene are DFQATT and SNEGSKA (reference sequence). DNA of the CDR3: TGCAGTGCTACCAGGGGGAATGAGCAGTTCTTC. This encodes CSATRGNEQFF.

This clonotype was observed at least ten times. The CDR3 loop reads CASSLRQGPHEQYF. The CDR3 DNA reads TGTGCCAGCAGCTTACGACAAGGACCTCACGAGCAGTACTTC. The rearrangement links TRBV7-2 to TRBJ2-7; D is ambiguous. This CDR3 contains 14 residues. Trimming left V 2 bases short and J 5 bases short, with 13 bases between. Germline V CDR1 and CDR2: SGHTA, FQGNSA. The whole variable domain, remainder taken from reference TRBV7-2 and TRBJ2-7, is GAGVSQSPSNKVTEKGKDVELRCDPISGHTALYWYRQSLGQGLEFLIYFQGNSAPDKSGLPSDRFSAERTGGSVSTLTIQRTQQEDSAVYLCASSLRQGPHEQYFGPGTRLTVT.

This clonotype was detected ten times or more. CDR3 nucleotide sequence: TGCAGTGCCCCAGTCGGGAGTGCTTGGGAGCAGTACTTC. Its protein is CSAPVGSAWEQYF. The chain joins TRBV20-1 to TRBJ2-7, with D possibly being TRBD2 (6 bases). V was clipped by 6 bases and J by 7 bases, with 19 bases between them. The CDR3 covers 13 residues. Germline V gene data show CDR1 as DFQATT and CDR2 as SNEGSKA (reference sequence).

This clonotype has more than one count but fewer than ten. This chain uses TRBV5-1 with TRBJ1-2; D is unresolved. The V gene lost 0 bases and the J gene lost 0 bases, with 9 bases spanning the gap. CDR3 length: 15 amino acids. From germline, CDR1 is SGHRS and CDR2 YFSETQ. The CDR3 sequence: CASSLVAVANYGYTF. CDR3 in DNA: TGCGCCAGCAGCTTGGTGGCAGTTGCTAACTATGGCTACACCTTC.

This clonotype has more than one count but fewer than ten. The rearrangement uses TRBV12-3 or TRBV12-4 and TRBJ1-2; D not resolved. CDR3 length: 13 residues. The V gene lost 1 base and the J gene lost 1 base, with 4 bases spanning the gap. This CDR3 reads CASSLGINYGYTF. DNA of the CDR3: TGTGCCAGCAGTTTAGGAATTAACTATGGCTACACCTTC.

This clonotype has a handful of counts. The chain recombines TRBV12-3 or TRBV12-4 with TRBJ2-7, with D tentatively TRBD1 (5 bases). Trimming left V 9 bases short and J 9 bases short, with 24 bases between. The CDR3 consists of 14 residues. CDR3 DNA sequence: TGTGCCAGTCGCCACCCCTACAGGACCCCTCGGCAGTACTTC. Translation gives CASRHPYRTPRQYF.

J is TRBJ2-5 and V is TRBV4-2; TRBD2 is a possible D gene (6 bases). The germline V gene has CDR1 LGHNA and CDR2 YNFKEQ. V gave up 0 bases and J gave up 5 bases, with 13 bases separating them. CDR3 length: 15 residues. The CDR3 loop reads CASSQEGDRGETQYF. CDR3 DNA: TGTGCCAGCAGCCAAGAAGGAGACCGGGGGGAGACCCAGTACTTC.

The CDR3, as DNA: TGCAGCGTGCCGCTGGGGGGGTTCCAAGAGACCCAGTACTTC. Translating gives CSVPLGGFQETQYF. This chain connects TRBV29-1 to TRBJ2-5; TRBD2 matches 7 bases. The V and J ends lost 6 bases and 1 base, in that order; junction bases with no gene match: 8. The CDR3 runs 14 residues. CDR1 and CDR2 (germline): SQVTM, ANQGSEA.

This chain connects TRBV20-1 to TRBJ1-6, with unresolved D. Germline CDR1 and CDR2: DFQATT and SNEGSKA (reference sequence). Trimming cost V 0 bases and J 10 bases, with 25 bases left between them. The CDR3 covers 18 residues. The CDR3 loop is CSARDLISESSDGSPLHF. CDR3 DNA: TGCAGTGCTAGAGATTTAATAAGCGAGAGTTCAGATGGGTCACCCCTCCACTTT.

The chain employs TRBV12-3 or TRBV12-4 and TRBJ2-7, with 9 bases matching TRBD1. The J segment lost 0 bases and the V segment lost 4 bases, leaving 10 bases of the junction unmatched. This CDR3 comprises 17 residues. CDR3 bases: TGTGCCAGCAGTTCGCTCACCGGACAGGGGATCTCCTACGAGCAGTACTTC. This codes for CASSSLTGQGISYEQYF.

The J gene is TRBJ1-2, the V gene TRBV4-3; 9 bases map to TRBD1. CDR3 length: 15 amino acids. The germline gives CDR1 LGHNA, CDR2 YSLEER. The ends lost 3 bases at V and 4 bases at J; junction bases unmatched: 6. The CDR3, as DNA: TGCGCCAGCAGCCAGGACAGGGGTTTTACCTATGGCTACACCTTC. It encodes CASSQDRGFTYGYTF.

The chain employs TRBV20-1 and TRBJ2-3; 8 bases map to TRBD2. The J segment lost 5 bases and the V segment lost 1 base, leaving 14 bases of the junction unmatched. Germline CDR1 DFQATT, CDR2 SNEGSKA (reference sequence). This CDR3 has 17 amino acids. The CDR3 region is CSARGHRLAQYQDTQYF. Written as DNA, the CDR3 is TGCAGTGCTAGAGGGCACCGACTAGCGCAATACCAAGATACGCAGTATTTT.

This clonotype was picked up many times. J is TRBJ2-5 and V is TRBV12-3 or TRBV12-4; no firm D call. The ends were cut back, 6 bases at V and 3 bases at J, with 5 bases in the middle. This CDR3 region has 11 residues. The CDR3 protein is CASSFKETQYF. CDR3 in DNA: TGTGCCAGCAGCTTTAAAGAGACCCAGTACTTC.

This clonotype was seen only a few times. The chain joins TRBV7-2 to TRBJ1-1; D is possibly TRBD1 (6 bases). The ends were cut back, 5 bases at V and 6 bases at J, with 13 bases in the middle. The CDR3 is 13 amino acids. Germline CDR1 reads SGHTA; CDR2 reads FQGNSA. The CDR3 here is CASSITGLAEAFF. The CDR3 DNA reads TGTGCCAGCAGCATCACAGGGTTGGCTGAAGCTTTCTTT.

The chain is built from TRBV28 and TRBJ2-1; D may correspond to TRBD1 or TRBD2 (5 bases each). This CDR3 contains 13 residues. Trimming stripped 6 bases from V and 10 bases from J, with 16 bases between. Germline V lookup: CDR1 MDHEN, CDR2 SYDVKM. The CDR3 is CASSPFRGQEQFF. Here the CDR3 DNA reads TGTGCCAGCAGCCCTTTCCGGGGCCAGGAGCAGTTCTTC.

This chain connects TRBV4-3 to TRBJ1-2, with 8 bases fitting TRBD1. This CDR3 region has 14 residues. CDR1 is LGHNA, CDR2 YSLEER, per germline. The ends lost 4 bases at V and 2 bases at J; junction bases unmatched: 3. The CDR3 region has the DNA TGCGCCAGCAGCCCGTGGACAGGGAACTATGGCTACACCTTC. Amino acid sequence: CASSPWTGNYGYTF.

V gene TRBV12-3 or TRBV12-4 combines with J gene TRBJ2-3; no clear D. Deletions cut 3 bases from V and 2 bases from J, with 9 bases between. The CDR3 sequence is 14 residues long. Here the CDR3 DNA reads TGTGCCAGCAGTTTCGTCGCCTACACAGATACGCAGTATTTT. This encodes CASSFVAYTDTQYF.

The chain has TRBV5-1 and TRBJ2-4, with TRBD1 matching 9 bases. J lost 5 bases, V lost 3 bases, and 6 bases had no gene match. The CDR3 is 15 residues long. Germline CDR1 SGHRS, CDR2 YFSETQ. CDR3: CASSWGDREENIQYF. The CDR3 DNA reads as TGCGCCAGCAGCTGGGGGGACAGGGAAGAAAACATTCAGTACTTC.

In its sample, this clonotype was seen a few times. V gene TRBV5-5 combines with J gene TRBJ2-5, with D maybe TRBD2 (5 bases). The CDR3 length is 14 residues. Germline V gene data show CDR1 as SGHKS and CDR2 as YYEKEE (reference sequence). Trimming shortened V by 3 bases and J by 4 bases, and 13 bases separated the two germline ends. In DNA form, the CDR3 reads TGTGCCAGCAGCTCCCCGGGGTTGGGAGAGACCCAGTACTTC. Translated: CASSSPGLGETQYF.

This rearrangement joins TRBV11-3 to TRBJ2-1, with TRBD2 matching over 11 bases. Germline CDR1 and CDR2: SGHNT and YENEEA. V shed 0 bases and J 5 bases; nucleotides not matched to a gene: 3. The CDR3 runs to 16 residues. The DNA of the CDR3 is TGTGCCAGCAGCTTAGATTTAGCGGGGGGGAACAATGAGCAGTTCTTC. This gives the protein CASSLDLAGGNNEQFF.

This clonotype was recorded a few times. The rearrangement uses TRBV6-5 and TRBJ2-2, with a tentative D call TRBD1 (7 bases). There are 15 residues in the CDR3. Germline V gives CDR1 MNHEY, CDR2 SVGAGI. V dropped 5 bases and J dropped 5 bases, with 15 bases sitting between them. CDR3 sequence reads: CASSTRQGLTGELFF. The CDR3 DNA is TGTGCCAGCAGTACTCGACAGGGACTGACCGGGGAGCTGTTTTTT.

This clonotype was seen more than once but under ten times. The chain combines TRBV7-9 with TRBJ1-2; D remains ambiguous. The V gene lost 1 base and the J gene lost 0 bases, with 9 bases spanning the gap. Germline V gives CDR1 SEHNR, CDR2 FQNEAQ (reference sequence). This CDR3 is 15 amino acids long. CDR3 nucleotide sequence: TGTGCCAGCAGCTTAGGTCAACTAGCTAACTATGGCTACACCTTC. Amino acids: CASSLGQLANYGYTF.

CDR3 residues: CSASKRGRADDEQFF. Here the CDR3 DNA reads TGCAGTGCTAGTAAACGAGGGAGGGCCGATGATGAGCAGTTCTTC. This chain links TRBV20-1 with TRBJ2-1, with TRBD2 matching over 7 bases. CDR1 is DFQATT and CDR2 is SNEGSKA in the germline V gene (reference sequence). The CDR3 runs to 15 residues. The V and J ends lost 3 bases and 8 bases, in that order; junction bases with no gene match: 13.

This clonotype was recorded many times. The rearrangement uses TRBV7-2 and TRBJ2-1; TRBD2 aligns across 7 bases. CDR1 and CDR2 from the germline V gene are SGHTA and FQGNSA. CDR3 length: 14 amino acids. V was clipped by 5 bases and J by 5 bases; unmatched bases: 6. Here the CDR3 reads CASSPWGGHNEQFF. CDR3 DNA sequence: TGTGCCAGCAGCCCGTGGGGGGGTCACAATGAGCAGTTCTTC.

This clonotype was seen just once. The chain employs TRBV6-5 and TRBJ2-7; 12 bases line up with TRBD1. Germline V gene sequence: CDR1 MNHEY, CDR2 SVGAGI. The V segment lost 4 bases and the J segment 6 bases; nucleotides outside the gene matches: 4. This CDR3 is 14 amino acids long. CDR3 sequence: CASSSRDRGPEQYF. As DNA, the CDR3 is TGTGCCAGCAGTTCCCGGGACAGGGGGCCCGAGCAGTACTTC.

This clonotype turned up a few times. The rearrangement links TRBV6-5 to TRBJ1-2, with 11 bases lining up with TRBD1. Trimming removed 3 bases from V and 8 bases from J; junction bases left unmatched: 5. The germline gives CDR1 MNHEY, CDR2 SVGAGI. The CDR3 runs 14 residues. This CDR3 is CASSYLGQGDGYTF. CDR3 in DNA: TGTGCCAGCAGTTATTTGGGACAGGGGGACGGCTACACCTTC.

In its sample, this clonotype was seen a few times. The rearrangement uses TRBV30 and TRBJ2-1, with D maybe TRBD2 (7 bases). The CDR3 extends over 12 amino acids. Per the germline V gene, CDR1 is GTSNPN and CDR2 is SVGIG (reference sequence). The V and J ends lost 1 base and 9 bases respectively, with 10 bases between them. In DNA form, the CDR3 reads TGTGCCTGGAGTGGGGGGGGGGCTGAGCAGTTCTTC. Its protein is CAWSGGGAEQFF.